A single sample is the source of the 31 T cell receptor beta chains below, sequenced in a study of T cell repertoires in cytomegalovirus infection (dated by TCRdb to the late 2010s). This sample was sequenced with an Illumina HiSeq 1500. TCRdb reanalyzed the raw reads on its own, using fastp at Q25 for trimming and MiXCR for clone calling, and kept in-frame beta chains. CDR3 protein sequences are deduplicated, and each keeps its most common genes and DNA. This sample lists about 360,000 distinct CDR3 sequences; about a sixth were detected once. The ten top clones hold 7.5% to 9% of the sample. Material for sequencing was PBMCs. These receptors were obtained from a human donor in good health (CMV status not recorded). Some clones in this sample may be carry-over from other donors' samples.

The sample holds a few counts of this clonotype. CDR3 loop: CASSWIRAGELFF. DNA for the CDR3: TGTGCCAGCAGTTGGATCAGAGCCGGGGAGCTGTTTTTT. This sequence joins TRBV6-2 or TRBV6-3 and TRBJ2-2; the D is unclear. V was trimmed by 4 bases and J by 6 bases, leaving 9 bases between them. This CDR3 spans 13 amino acids. In germline, CDR1 is MNHEY, CDR2 SVGEGT.

This clonotype was picked up many times. This rearrangement joins TRBV5-1 to TRBJ2-7; D tentatively fits TRBD1 or TRBD2 (5 bases each). There are 15 residues in the CDR3. Trimming removed 5 bases at V and 0 bases at J, with 15 bases between. CDR1 is SGHRS, CDR2 YFSETQ, per germline. The CDR3 DNA is TGCGCCAGCAGTACCGGGACGGCTAGCTCCTACGAGCAGTACTTC. Translation: CASSTGTASSYEQYF.

The V gene is TRBV10-3, the J gene TRBJ2-5, with unresolved D. V was cut by 0 bases and J by 1 base, with 6 bases left in between. This CDR3 is 14 amino acids long. Germline values: CDR1 ENHRY, CDR2 SYGVKD. Written as DNA, the CDR3 is TGTGCCATCAGTGAGTCGATGGCCCAAGAGACCCAGTACTTC. The encoded protein is CAISESMAQETQYF.

J is TRBJ2-3 and V is TRBV10-3; D is perhaps TRBD2 (6 bases). The CDR3 has 13 amino acids. Germline CDR1 and CDR2: ENHRY and SYGVKD. Trimming pared 10 bases from V and 3 bases from J, leaving 14 bases between. CDR3 bases: TGTGCCACGCGGGACTGGAGAACAGATACGCAGTATTTT. Its translation: CATRDWRTDTQYF.

The chain employs TRBV6-2 or TRBV6-3 and TRBJ2-1; no clear D gene. Germline V gene data show CDR1 as MNHEY and CDR2 as SVGEGT. The CDR3 extends over 12 amino acids. The germline V and J ends were trimmed by 1 base and 10 bases, with 8 bases remaining between them. For the CDR3, the DNA is TGTGCCAGCAGTTACTTGGGTGACGAGCAGTTCTTC. Translating gives CASSYLGDEQFF.

Many counts were recorded for this clonotype. This sequence joins TRBV12-3 or TRBV12-4 and TRBJ1-2; 7 bases are shared with TRBD1. V lost 5 bases and J lost 7; bases outside the gene matches: 13. This CDR3 has 15 amino acids. The CDR3: CASSPRQGSALGYTF. As DNA, the CDR3 is TGTGCCAGCAGTCCCCGACAGGGTTCGGCCCTTGGCTACACCTTC.

This chain links TRBV6-6 with TRBJ2-3; the D gene is possibly TRBD1 (7 bases). V lost 8 bases and J lost 1, with 16 bases in between. The CDR3 is made up of 15 amino acids. Germline values: CDR1 MNHNY, CDR2 SVGAGI (reference sequence). CDR3 amino acids: CASQPFRGGTDTQYF. The CDR3 nucleotides are TGTGCCAGCCAGCCGTTCAGGGGGGGCACAGATACGCAGTATTTT.

This chain uses TRBV28 with TRBJ2-1; unclear D gene. Germline V CDR1 and CDR2: MDHEN, SYDVKM. The germline V and J ends were trimmed by 3 bases and 1 base, with 7 bases remaining between them. This CDR3 is built from 14 residues. The CDR3: CASSFVGSYNEQFF. The CDR3 DNA sequence: TGTGCCAGCAGTTTCGTCGGATCCTACAATGAGCAGTTCTTC. Looking up the rest from reference TRBV28 and TRBJ2-1 gives the full variable domain: DVKVTQSSRYLVKRTGEKVFLECVQDMDHENMFWYRQDPGLGLRLIYFSYDVKMKEKGDIPEGYSVSREKKERFSLILESASTNQTSMYLCASSFVGSYNEQFFGPGTRLTVL.

The CDR3 region is CASSASGTSGEHNEQFF. CDR3 bases: TGTGCCAGCAGTGCCTCCGGGACTAGCGGGGAACACAATGAGCAGTTCTTC. The J gene is TRBJ2-1, the V gene TRBV2, with 13 bases lining up with TRBD2. V trimming: 4 bases; J trimming: 5 bases; junction bases outside the gene matches: 8. The CDR3 is made up of 17 amino acids. CDR1 SNHLY and CDR2 FYNNEI come from the germline V gene.

This clonotype has more than one count but fewer than ten. J is TRBJ2-7 and V is TRBV28; possible D gene TRBD2, 5 bases. The CDR3 consists of 14 residues. The V gene lost 5 bases and the J gene lost 0 bases, with 11 bases spanning the gap. Germline V gene data show CDR1 as MDHEN and CDR2 as SYDVKM. As DNA, the CDR3 is TGTGCCAGCAGTACCTTGGGGAGCTCCTACGAGCAGTACTTC. Amino acids: CASSTLGSSYEQYF. The full variable domain, completed using reference TRBV28 and TRBJ2-7, is DVKVTQSSRYLVKRTGEKVFLECVQDMDHENMFWYRQDPGLGLRLIYFSYDVKMKEKGDIPEGYSVSREKKERFSLILESASTNQTSMYLCASSTLGSSYEQYFGPGTRLTVT.

The sample holds many counts of this clonotype. The chain recombines TRBV7-2 with TRBJ2-5, with 9 bases aligning to TRBD2. V was pared by 4 bases and J by 5 bases, with 14 bases of the junction left unmatched. The CDR3 length is 17 residues. CDR1 SGHTA and CDR2 FQGNSA come from the germline V gene. The CDR3 DNA reads as TGTGCCAGCAGCTCTCCCCCGCGGCTAGCGGGACCGGAGACCCAGTACTTC. Translated, it gives CASSSPPRLAGPETQYF.

This clonotype was observed many times. The chain recombines TRBV7-8 with TRBJ2-5; D gene unclear. Germline CDR1 and CDR2: SGHVS and FQNEAQ. CDR3 length: 13 amino acids. The ends were cut back, 5 bases at V and 3 bases at J, with 10 bases in the middle. As DNA, the CDR3 is TGTGCCAGCAGCATCCAGAGAGAAGAGACCCAGTACTTC. It specifies CASSIQREETQYF. The full variable domain, with the rest looked up from reference TRBV7-8 and TRBJ2-5, is GAGVSQSPRYKVAKRGQDVALRCDPISGHVSLFWYQQALGQGPEFLTYFQNEAQLDKSGLPSDRFFAERPEGSVSTLKIQRTQQEDSAVYLCASSIQREETQYFGPGTRLLVL.

This clonotype has only a few counts. The gene calls are TRBV2 and TRBJ1-2; the D is unclear. The CDR3 loop spans 11 amino acids. Germline CDR1 is SNHLY and CDR2 is FYNNEI. V was pared by 7 bases and J by 2 bases, with 5 bases between. CDR3 DNA sequence: TGTGCCAGCAACATCAACTATGGCTACACCTTC. This codes for CASNINYGYTF.

The V call is TRBV27, the J call TRBJ1-2, with D unclear. There are 14 residues in the CDR3. V was shortened by 7 bases and J by 7 bases, with 19 bases between the two germline ends. Germline V CDR1 and CDR2: MNHEY, SMNVEV (reference sequence). The CDR3 DNA reads as TGTGCCAGCACCCCCCGAGCGGGAGAAGGTGGCTACACCTTC. Translation: CASTPRAGEGGYTF.

This clonotype was seen at least ten times. V and J are TRBV7-2 and TRBJ1-5; no definite D call. V lost 10 bases, J lost 0 bases, and 13 bases lay in between. There are 14 residues in the CDR3. Germline-derived CDR1 and CDR2 are SGHTA and FQGNSA. The CDR3 spells CANYKQISNQPQHF. The CDR3 nucleotides read TGTGCCAACTACAAACAGATTAGCAATCAGCCCCAGCATTTT.

At least ten counts were recorded for this clonotype. The CDR3 here is CASSRDSYEQYF. CDR3 in DNA: TGTGCCAGCAGCAGGGACAGCTACGAGCAGTACTTC. The chain carries TRBV6-1 and TRBJ2-7; 7 bases are a match to TRBD1. Losses at the gene ends were 6 bases for V and 3 bases for J; bases not matched to a gene: 2. CDR3 size: 12 residues. The germline CDR1 and CDR2 sequences are MNHNS and SASEGT.

This clonotype was picked up a small number of times. V gene TRBV7-9 combines with J gene TRBJ1-1; D is undetermined. V lost 3 bases and J lost 8, with 4 bases in between. CDR3 length: 10 amino acids. Germline CDR1 reads SEHNR; CDR2 reads FQNEAQ (reference sequence). The CDR3 protein is CASSFMEAFF. CDR3 nucleotide sequence: TGTGCCAGCAGCTTCATGGAAGCTTTCTTT.

This clonotype was recorded many times. The genes are TRBV4-1 and TRBJ2-1; TRBD2 might be the D (5 bases). The CDR3 is 14 residues long. V gave up 0 bases and J gave up 5 bases, with 8 bases separating them. In germline, CDR1 is MGHRA, CDR2 YSYEKL. CDR3 sequence: CASSQEGGDNEQFF. In DNA, the CDR3 is TGCGCCAGCAGCCAAGAAGGAGGTGACAATGAGCAGTTCTTC.

The chain employs TRBV5-1 and TRBJ2-7; 10 bases agree with TRBD2. The CDR3 loop spans 15 amino acids. Germline V gene data show CDR1 as SGHRS and CDR2 as YFSETQ. V lost 5 bases and J lost 6; bases outside the gene matches: 11. In nucleotides, the CDR3 is TGCGCCAGCAGGGCGTCCGCTAGCGGGAGTACCGAGCAGTACTTC. As protein: CASRASASGSTEQYF. Based on the CDR3 plus reference TRBV5-1 and TRBJ2-7, the full variable domain is KAGVTQTPRYLIKTRGQQVTLSCSPISGHRSVSWYQQTPGQGLQFLFEYFSETQRNKGNFPGRFSGRQFSNSRSEMNVSTLELGDSALYLCASRASASGSTEQYFGPGTRLTVT.

CDR3 bases: TGTGCCAGCAGTTTATCGATGGGGAGCTCCTATAATTCACCCCTCCACTTT. Encoded protein: CASSLSMGSSYNSPLHF. The V call is TRBV27, the J call TRBJ1-6; D is ambiguous. The CDR3 contains 17 residues. Trimming cost V 0 bases and J 0 bases, with 9 bases left between them. CDR1 is MNHEY, CDR2 SMNVEV, per germline (reference sequence).

This sequence joins TRBV19 and TRBJ1-1, with D perhaps TRBD1 (6 bases). V was clipped by 3 bases and J by 5 bases, with 13 bases between them. CDR1 is LNHDA and CDR2 is SQIVND in the germline V gene (reference sequence). The length of the CDR3 is 14 residues. CDR3 loop: CASSIRGVKTEAFF. CDR3 bases: TGTGCCAGTAGTATCAGGGGAGTAAAGACTGAAGCTTTCTTT. The entire variable domain, with the rest obtained from reference TRBV19 and TRBJ1-1, is as follows: DGGITQSPKYLFRKEGQNVTLSCEQNLNHDAMYWYRQDPGQGLRLIYYSQIVNDFQKGDIAEGYSVSREKKESFPLTVTSAQKNPTAFYLCASSIRGVKTEAFFGQGTRLTVV.

This clonotype was counted ten times or more. The gene calls are TRBV7-2 and TRBJ2-3; D may be TRBD1 or TRBD2 (5 bases each). Trimming shortened V by 5 bases and J by 0 bases, and 9 bases separated the two germline ends. The CDR3 covers 14 residues. Germline CDR1 is SGHTA and CDR2 is FQGNSA. The CDR3 spells CASSNWDSTDTQYF. The CDR3 bases are TGTGCCAGCAGCAACTGGGACAGCACAGATACGCAGTATTTT.

This clonotype was counted a few times. V is TRBV2 and J is TRBJ1-4; 7 positions agree with TRBD1. This CDR3 region has 12 residues. Germline V gene sequence: CDR1 SNHLY, CDR2 FYNNEI. J lost 4 bases, V lost 11 bases, and 4 bases had no gene match. CDR3 nucleotides: TGTGCCGACCGGGACAGTAATGAAAAACTGTTTTTT. Its protein product is CADRDSNEKLFF. Looking up the rest from reference TRBV2 and TRBJ1-4 gives the full variable domain: EPEVTQTPSHQVTQMGQEVILRCVPISNHLYFYWYRQILGQKVEFLVSFYNNEISEKSEIFDDQFSVERPDGSNFTLKIRSTKLEDSAMYFCADRDSNEKLFFGSGTQLSVL.

V gene TRBV4-1 combines with J gene TRBJ2-1; 7 bases are shared with TRBD1. The CDR3 spans 14 residues. The trim removed 2 bases at V and 6 bases at J, leaving 4 bases unmatched. Germline CDR1 is MGHRA and CDR2 is YSYEKL. Written as DNA, the CDR3 is TGCGCCAGCAGCCAACCCTACAGGGGCAATGAGCAGTTCTTC. Its protein product is CASSQPYRGNEQFF.

This clonotype was observed a handful of times. This sequence joins TRBV5-1 and TRBJ1-1, with D tentatively TRBD1 (6 bases). The CDR3 length is 16 residues. Per the germline V gene, CDR1 is SGHRS and CDR2 is YFSETQ. Trimming pared 0 bases from V and 1 base from J, leaving 13 bases between. CDR3 in amino acids: CASSLAPTGTNTEAFF. The CDR3 coding sequence is TGCGCCAGCAGCTTGGCCCCCACAGGGACGAACACTGAAGCTTTCTTT.

This clonotype was recorded many times. The chain joins TRBV11-2 to TRBJ2-3; D not resolved. V lost 5 bases to trimming and J lost 1 base, with 16 bases between them. This CDR3 spans 16 amino acids. Germline V gene sequence: CDR1 SGHAT, CDR2 FQNNGV. The CDR3 nucleotides read TGTGCCAGCAGCCAGTCCATAGACCCTCGCACAGATACGCAGTATTTT. It specifies CASSQSIDPRTDTQYF.

This clonotype was picked up a small number of times. CDR3 protein: CASKRQEENQPQHF. CDR3 DNA sequence: TGTGCCAGCAAAAGACAGGAAGAGAATCAGCCCCAGCATTTT. This chain joins TRBV2 and TRBJ1-5; maybe TRBD1 (6 bases). The CDR3 has 14 amino acids. Trimming removed 7 bases from V and 4 bases from J, with 14 bases in between. Germline assignment: CDR1 SNHLY and CDR2 FYNNEI.

This clonotype was recorded at least ten times. The chain is built from TRBV7-8 and TRBJ2-7; D gene unclear. Deletions cut 5 bases from V and 0 bases from J, with 11 bases between. CDR1 is SGHVS, CDR2 FQNEAQ, per germline. This CDR3 comprises 14 residues. In nucleotides, the CDR3 is TGTGCCAGCAGCCCGAGACCAGCCTCCTACGAGCAGTACTTC. Its protein product is CASSPRPASYEQYF.

CDR3 residues: CASSLFLSGASSYNEQFF. In DNA form, the CDR3 reads TGCGCCAGCAGCTTGTTTCTTAGCGGGGCGAGCTCCTACAATGAGCAGTTCTTC. This chain uses TRBV5-1 with TRBJ2-1, with 8 bases that match TRBD2. The J segment lost 0 bases and the V segment lost 1 base, leaving 9 bases of the junction unmatched. In germline, CDR1 is SGHRS, CDR2 YFSETQ. The CDR3 covers 18 residues.

There are many counts of this clonotype. The chain uses TRBV7-2 and TRBJ2-5; a possible D gene is TRBD2 (5 bases). V lost 5 bases, J lost 7 bases, and 11 bases lay in between. The germline CDR1 and CDR2 sequences are SGHTA and FQGNSA. The CDR3 totals 12 residues. The CDR3 is CASSRSRGTQYF. The CDR3, as DNA: TGTGCCAGCAGCCGTTCCCGGGGGACCCAGTACTTC. Full variable domain (outside the CDR3, taken from reference TRBV7-2 and TRBJ2-5): GAGVSQSPSNKVTEKGKDVELRCDPISGHTALYWYRQSLGQGLEFLIYFQGNSAPDKSGLPSDRFSAERTGGSVSTLTIQRTQQEDSAVYLCASSRSRGTQYFGPGTRLLVL.

This clonotype was recorded at least ten times. The CDR3 nucleotides read TGTGCCAGCAGACCGTCCGGGACTAGCCCGAACACCGGGGAGCTGTTTTTT. Protein sequence: CASRPSGTSPNTGELFF. The chain is built from TRBV12-3 or TRBV12-4 and TRBJ2-2; TRBD2 matches at 9 bases. After removal of 6 bases from V and 0 bases from J, the junction contained 8 bases not matched to a gene. CDR3 length: 17 amino acids.